This TCR beta chain was found in a study of spatial heterogeneity in lung cancer. Overall study: On average, each unique TCR and UMI combination appeared more than ten times in raw reads.

The library protocol tagged each TCR cDNA with a unique molecular identifier. TCRdb fed the 5' RACE reads into MiXCR, producing one record per CDR3 protein. In the table there are roughly 11,000 distinct CDR3 sequences, roughly 4.2% of which are singletons. Time point of the sample: sample taken at primary tumor resection. TCRs were sequenced from unsorted whole RNA of tumor, nontumor lung or PBMC. Patients with untreated early-stage non-small cell lung cancer, numbering approximately 79, were the donors. Germline assignment: CDR1 LGHDT and CDR2 YNNKEL (reference sequence). This CDR3 region has 16 residues. V was shortened by 0 bases and J by 6 bases, with 15 bases between the two germline ends.

This clonotype was sampled from a male donor with early-stage non-small cell lung cancer. Here the sequenced sample was normal lung tissue next to the tumor, taken at surgery. The chain recombines TRBV3-1 with TRBJ2-4; D not resolved. CDR3 loop: CASSQDPGMGRNIQYF. Written as DNA, the CDR3 is TGTGCCAGCAGCCAAGATCCAGGTATGGGTCGAAACATTCAGTACTTC.